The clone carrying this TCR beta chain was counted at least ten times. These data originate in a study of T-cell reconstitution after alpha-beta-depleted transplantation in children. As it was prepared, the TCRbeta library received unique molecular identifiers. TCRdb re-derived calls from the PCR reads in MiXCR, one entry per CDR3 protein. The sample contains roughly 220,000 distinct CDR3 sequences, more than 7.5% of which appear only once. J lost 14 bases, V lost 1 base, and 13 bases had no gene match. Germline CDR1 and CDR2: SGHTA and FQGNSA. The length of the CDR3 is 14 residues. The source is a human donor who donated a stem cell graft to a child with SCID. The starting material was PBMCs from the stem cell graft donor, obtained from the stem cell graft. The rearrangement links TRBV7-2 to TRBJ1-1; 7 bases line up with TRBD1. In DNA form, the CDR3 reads TGTGCCAGCAGCTTAGGACCGGGACAGCGGGGCAAGTTCTTT. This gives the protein CASSLGPGQRGKFF.